This is a list of T cell receptor beta chains from one sample in a study of siplizumab effects on memory and regulatory T cells. Sequencing used immunoSEQ multiplex PCR; TCRdb keeps in-frame clones, though not all of them. Of 75,000 to 100,000 clones listed, 85% to 95% were seen once; the top ten hold around 1.5%. The specimen sequenced was non-Treg CD4+ T cells sorted from blood. These receptors were taken from a human donor in good health. CDR3s include the opening cysteine and the closing phenylalanine or tryptophan. D genes are given only for firm matches. The size field is filled for only some rows; it gives once, few, many or a size class.

size	D	V	J	DNA	CDR3
.	.	TRBV5-1	TRBJ2-1	TGCGCCAGCAGCTTGCCCCTAATGAGCTCCTACAATGAGCAGTTCTTC	CASSLPLMSSYNEQFF
.	.	TRBV12-2	TRBJ2-7	TGTGCAAGTCGCTTAGAATCAGGGGGGTCCTACGAGCAGTACTTC	CASRLESGGSYEQYF
.	.	TRBV6-1	TRBJ2-5	TGTGCCAGCAGTGCCGCCCCCCAAGAGACCCAGTACTTC	CASSAAPQETQYF
.	.	TRBV2	TRBJ1-1	TGTGCCAGCATCAGGGATACCGACACTGAAGCTTTCTTT	CASIRDTDTEAFF
.	.	TRBV14	TRBJ1-6	TGTGCCAGCAGCCCAGCCGGGGCAGGGGACTATAATTCACCCCTCCACTTT	CASSPAGAGDYNSPLHF
.	TRBD2	TRBV7-8	TRBJ2-3	TGTGCCAGCAGCTTTTCCGGGACTAGCGGAGATGATACGCAGTATTTT	CASSFSGTSGDDTQYF
.	.	TRBV6-5	TRBJ1-4	TGTGCCAGCAGGGGGAGCGGAGGAGAAAAACTGTTTTTT	CASRGSGGEKLFF
.	.	TRBV6-6	TRBJ2-6	TGTGCCAGCACGATTGCAGGGACTGGGGCCAACGTCCTGACTTTC	CASTIAGTGANVLTF
.	.	TRBV7-8	TRBJ1-1	TGTGCCAGCAGCGATCCAGCGGTCGACCTTAAAGCTTTCTTT	CASSDPAVDLKAFF
once	.	TRBV11-1	TRBJ2-5	TGTGCCAGCAGCTGGCGGCAGGGAGTTAGGGAGACCCAGTACTTC	CASSWRQGVRETQYF
.	.	TRBV28	TRBJ2-1	TGTGCCAGCAGAACCAGACGTTACAATGAGCAGTTCTTC	CASRTRRYNEQFF
.	.	TRBV5-4	TRBJ2-7	TGTGCCAGCAGCTCCCCAAGAGGATCTGACGAGCAGTACTTC	CASSSPRGSDEQYF
.	TRBD2	TRBV2	TRBJ2-7	TGTGCCAGCACGCGACTAGCGGTCAACGAGCAGTACTTC	CASTRLAVNEQYF
.	.	TRBV28	TRBJ2-7	TGTGCCAGCAGTATTATTGAGGGCGGGATCTACGAGCAGTACTTC	CASSIIEGGIYEQYF
.	TRBD1	TRBV18	TRBJ1-5	TGTGCCAGCTCACCAGGGACAGGGGGTGATCAGCCCCAGCATTTT	CASSPGTGGDQPQHF
.	.	TRBV27	TRBJ1-2	TGTGCCAGCAGTTTATCCCGGGGGTTTCACTATGGCTACACCTTC	CASSLSRGFHYGYTF
.	.	TRBV5-5	TRBJ1-1	TGTGCCAGCAGCTTGACGGGTGTTAGCGGCACTGAAGCTTTCTTT	CASSLTGVSGTEAFF
.	TRBD1	TRBV27	TRBJ1-1	TGTGCCAGCGGAAGACAGGGGGCGCCTGAAGCTTTCTTT	CASGRQGAPEAFF
.	.	TRBV28	TRBJ2-7	TGTGCCACCAGTACTCTTATAGGGGGGAAATCTCTGGGTTCCTACGAGCAGTACTTC	CATSTLIGGKSLGSYEQYF
.	.	TRBV6-5	TRBJ2-7	TGTGCCAGCAGTTACTCAGAGCAAACAATCTACTACGAGCAGTACTTC	CASSYSEQTIYYEQYF
.	.	TRBV7-2	TRBJ1-1	TGTGCCAGCAGCTTAGGAGCGAAAACTGAAGCTTTCTTT	CASSLGAKTEAFF
.	.	TRBV27	TRBJ2-4	TGTGCCAGCAGCCCTTTAACCTCGGTAGCCAAAAACATTCAGTACTTC	CASSPLTSVAKNIQYF
.	.	TRBV6-5	TRBJ1-2	TGTGCCAGCAGTCCGGACAGCTATGGCTACACCTTC	CASSPDSYGYTF